Below, 9 T cell receptor beta chains from the same sample are listed, as sequenced in a study of CD8+CD57+ T cells in acquired aplastic anemia. TCR beta VDJ combinations and CDR3 sequences were profiled from genomic DNA. One entry per CDR3 protein, called by TCRdb with MiXCR from the reads. Counted here are more than 150,000 distinct CDR3 sequences, under 55% occurring once; the ten biggest clones make up under 3.5%. Specimen: sorted CD4+, CD8+, or CD8+CD57+ T cells (not recorded which) from PBMCs. The source is a human donor in good health.

V and J are TRBV15 and TRBJ2-1; 11 bases line up with TRBD2. With 3 bases clipped from V and 6 bases from J, the junction kept 7 bases outside the gene matches. This CDR3 is built from 16 residues. Germline lookup yields CDR1 LNHNV and CDR2 YYDKDF (reference sequence). The CDR3 DNA reads as TGTGCCACCAGCAGTCTAGCTAGCGGGAGGATCAATGAGCAGTTCTTC. It encodes CATSSLASGRINEQFF.

The chain carries TRBV19 and TRBJ1-2; weak D call: TRBD1 (6 bases). V lost 5 bases and J lost 5, with 18 bases in between. Germline CDR1 reads LNHDA; CDR2 reads SQIVND (reference sequence). This CDR3 spans 15 amino acids. As DNA, the CDR3 is TGTGCCAGTAGTCCCCGGGAGGACAGCTTTTATGGCTACACCTTC. This translates into CASSPREDSFYGYTF.

This clonotype occurred a few times. The genes are TRBV6-5 and TRBJ1-2; possible D gene TRBD1, 5 bases. The V end was cut by 0 bases, the J end by 5 bases, with 13 bases between. The CDR3 has 15 amino acids. Germline CDR1 is MNHEY and CDR2 is SVGAGI. The CDR3 region is CASSYSIGGSYGYTF. The CDR3, as DNA: TGTGCCAGCAGTTACTCGATCGGGGGTAGTTATGGCTACACCTTC.

The J gene is TRBJ2-5, the V gene TRBV3-1, with TRBD2 identical over 13 bases. Germline CDR1 is LGHDT and CDR2 is YNNKEL (reference sequence). The V segment lost 4 bases and the J segment 3 bases; nucleotides outside the gene matches: 8. There are 17 residues in the CDR3. The CDR3 protein is CASSPALTSGRKETQYF. The DNA of the CDR3 is TGTGCCAGCAGCCCGGCCCTGACTAGCGGGAGGAAAGAGACCCAGTACTTC.

This clonotype appeared once. The J gene is TRBJ2-5, the V gene TRBV5-1, with unresolved D. V lost 4 bases to trimming and J lost 13 bases, with 20 bases between them. CDR3 length: 13 amino acids. Germline V CDR1 and CDR2: SGHRS, YFSETQ. DNA for the CDR3: TGCGCCAGCAGCCGGACGGGTCAAGAGACTCGGTACTTC. It translates to CASSRTGQETRYF.

The rearrangement links TRBV29-1 to TRBJ2-7, with TRBD1 as a possible D gene (6 bases). Trimming removed 4 bases from V and 3 bases from J, with 13 bases in between. This CDR3 has 13 residues. Looked up from germline, CDR1 is SQVTM and CDR2 is ANQGSEA. CDR3 nucleotide sequence: TGCAGCGTTGCGGCAGGGGTTATCTACGAGCAGTACTTC. As protein: CSVAAGVIYEQYF.

This clonotype was recorded many times. The gene calls are TRBV5-6 and TRBJ1-1, with D possibly being TRBD1 (6 bases). V was cut by 4 bases and J by 0 bases, with 13 bases left in between. Germline values: CDR1 SGHDT, CDR2 YYEEEE. The CDR3 is 15 residues long. The CDR3 sequence: CASSRQGRMNTEAFF. The DNA of the CDR3 is TGTGCCAGCAGCCGGCAGGGGAGGATGAACACTGAAGCTTTCTTT. Full variable domain (remainder filled in from reference TRBV5-6 and TRBJ1-1): DAGVTQSPTHLIKTRGQQVTLRCSPKSGHDTVSWYQQALGQGPQFIFQYYEEEERQRGNFPDRFSGHQFPNYSSELNVNALLLGDSALYLCASSRQGRMNTEAFFGQGTRLTVV.

This clonotype was seen repeatedly, ten times or more. The chain recombines TRBV15 with TRBJ1-1; D remains unclear. The CDR3 runs 15 residues. CDR1 and CDR2 (germline): LNHNV, YYDKDF (reference sequence). Trimming took off 3 bases at V and 1 base at J, with 12 bases between the two ends. CDR3 sequence (DNA): TGTGCCACCAGCAGTGGAGGCCTCAGGAACACTGAAGCTTTCTTT. This gives the protein CATSSGGLRNTEAFF.

The rearrangement joins TRBV10-3 to TRBJ2-7; no firm D call. This CDR3 region has 11 residues. Trimming removed 6 bases from V and 6 bases from J, with 9 bases in between. Germline-derived CDR1 and CDR2 are ENHRY and SYGVKD. The DNA of the CDR3 is TGTGCCATCAGGAGTGGGCTCGAGCAGTACTTC. Translating it yields CAIRSGLEQYF.